This T cell receptor (beta chain) was identified during a study of read filtering for tumor transcriptome and immune sequencing. Study as a whole: Among patients, approximately 17 were male and more than 12 female, aged roughly 45 to 80 (mean about 69).

J gave up 4 bases and V 7 bases, and 9 bases lay outside the gene matches. The germline CDR1 and CDR2 sequences are GTSNPN and SVGIG (reference sequence). The CDR3 is 14 amino acids. This clonotype was recorded many times. From 300 to 450 ng of RNA, a library with molecular barcoded alpha/delta and beta/gamma adaptors was made. TCRdb reanalysed the reads using MiXCR and keeps one entry per CDR3 protein. Of around 48,000 distinct CDR3 sequences in the sample, roughly 19% were seen once. The chain combines TRBV30 with TRBJ2-1, with 8 bases fitting TRBD2. The TCR was taken from a donor at least 40 years old with multiple myeloma. What was sequenced was a population of CD138-negative cells sorted from bone marrow. Written as DNA, the CDR3 is TGTGCCTTCCTGGTCAGCGGGAGTTACAATGAGCAGTTCTTC. Amino acid sequence: CAFLVSGSYNEQFF.